Described below is a single T cell receptor beta chain sequence and its context. What it recognizes is unknown. This entry comes from a study of CXCR3-negative and CXCR3-positive naive CD8 T cells. Points from the study as a whole: Within a donor, both naive subsets shared TRBV-TRBJ usage, unlike memory cells. Compared with CXCR3-negative naive cells, CXCR3-positive naive cells showed more hydrophobic TRB CDR3s. The majority of assays used fresh PBMCs, and CXCR3 expression partially decreased after cryopreservation. High diversity, comparable across both naive subsets, contrasted with much lower diversity in memory CD8+ cells.

The CDR3 has 19 amino acids. Germline values: CDR1 MNHNS, CDR2 SASEGT. UMI-tagged TRB cDNA libraries were built via 5' RACE. One entry per CDR3 protein, without DNA, is what TCRdb gives after re-calling the 5' RACE reads. Its table records roughly 65,000 distinct CDR3 sequences. Sequenced sample: naive CXCR3+ CD8+ T cells from blood. Specified subset: CD45RO-CCR7+CD27+CD95- naive CD8+ T cells expressing CXCR3 (TNR3+). The J gene is TRBJ2-5, the V gene TRBV6-1; no DNA is available, so the TRBD2 call from TCRdb remains unchecked. The TCR sequence derives from a human donor in good health. Some clones in this sample may be carry-over from other donors' samples. CDR3 in amino acids: CASRRGLAGAEKYKWTQYF.